The T cell receptor beta chain under discussion was sequenced for a study of T cell changes during pregnancy in multiple sclerosis. The V and J ends lost 10 bases and 2 bases, in that order; junction bases with no gene match: 7. The length of the CDR3 is 14 residues. CDR1 and CDR2 from the germline V gene are ENHRY and SYGVKD. Only in-frame clones appear in the TCRdb table, and some are missing; sequencing was by immunoSEQ multiplex PCR. Here the sample spans tens of thousands of clones, over 90% being singletons. The receptor's source is a female donor with multiple sclerosis, enrolled in a pregnancy study. Sequences were derived from CD8+ T cells from peripheral blood mononuclear cells, sampled in the third trimester of pregnancy. This chain links TRBV10-3 with TRBJ2-2; 7 bases are shared with TRBD2. CDR3 region: CATRAGQNTGELFF. The DNA of the CDR3 is TGTGCCACCCGAGCGGGGCAAAACACCGGGGAGCTGTTTTTT.